This TCR beta chain was retrieved from a study of cytomegalovirus exposure and HLA in healthy donors. Method: immunoSEQ multiplex PCR; TCRdb's copy keeps in-frame clones and lacks some. The table shows 95,000 to 150,000 clones, with about 93% occurring only once. Germline V gene sequence: CDR1 SGDLS, CDR2 YYNGEE. Deletions cut 4 bases from V and 8 bases from J, with 15 bases between. The CDR3 consists of 13 residues. A remark on this clone: The antigen is undetermined.

General study results and limits: Confirmation was obtained in vitro that a few CMV-associated chains are specific for CMV antigens.

The rearrangement links TRBV9 to TRBJ1-1, with D tentatively TRBD1 (6 bases). The receptor was isolated from a woman aged 18 to 35 in good health and CMV-seronegative. The sample was PBMCs. The CDR3 DNA reads TGTGCCAGCAGCCCGCCGACAGGCGTCGAAGCTTTCTTT. It codes for CASSPPTGVEAFF.